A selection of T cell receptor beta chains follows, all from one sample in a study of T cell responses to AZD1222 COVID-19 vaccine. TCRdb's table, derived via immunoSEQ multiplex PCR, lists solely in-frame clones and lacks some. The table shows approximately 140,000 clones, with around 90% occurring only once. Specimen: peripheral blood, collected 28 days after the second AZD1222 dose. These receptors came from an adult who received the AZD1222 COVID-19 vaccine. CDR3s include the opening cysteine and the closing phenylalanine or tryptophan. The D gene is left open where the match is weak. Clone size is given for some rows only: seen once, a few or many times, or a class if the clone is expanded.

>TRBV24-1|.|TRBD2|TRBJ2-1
TGTGCCACCAGTGATTCGGGGGGGGCTCCCTACAATGAGCAGTTCTTC
CATSDSGGAPYNEQFF
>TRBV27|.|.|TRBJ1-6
TGTGCCAGCAGTCCCGCCCCGTATGGTAATTCACCCCTCCACTTT
CASSPAPYGNSPLHF
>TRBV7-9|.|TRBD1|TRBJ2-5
TGTGCCAGCAGCCAGGACAGGGGGTTTACAGAGACCCAGTACTTC
CASSQDRGFTETQYF
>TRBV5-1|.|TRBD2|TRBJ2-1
TGCGCCAGCGGTCGAAGCGGGGGGGTCTACAATGAGCAGTTCTTC
CASGRSGGVYNEQFF
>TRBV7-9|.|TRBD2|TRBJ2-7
TGTGCCAGCAGCCAGCGGGAGCTCGACGAGCAGTACTTC
CASSQRELDEQYF
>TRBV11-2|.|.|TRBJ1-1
TGTGCCAGCAGCTCCCAGGCGAGCACTGAAGCTTTCTTT
CASSSQASTEAFF
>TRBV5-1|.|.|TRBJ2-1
TGCGCCAGCAGCTTGGGGGGGACCGGCTCCTACAATGAGCAGTTCTTC
CASSLGGTGSYNEQFF
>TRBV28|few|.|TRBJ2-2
TGTGCCAGCACCATTCGAGGGGTCACCGGGGAGCTGTTTTTT
CASTIRGVTGELFF
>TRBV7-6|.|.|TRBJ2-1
TGTGCCAGCAGCCGCCGGACCAACAATGAGCAGTTCTTC
CASSRRTNNEQFF
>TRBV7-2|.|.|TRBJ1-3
TGTGCCAGCAGCAGAGGGGGTGCGGGGGGAAACACCATATATTTT
CASSRGGAGGNTIYF
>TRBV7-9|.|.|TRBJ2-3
TGTGCCAGCAGCCCGACCACAGATACGCAGTATTTT
CASSPTTDTQYF
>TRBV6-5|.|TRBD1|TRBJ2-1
TGTGCCAGCAGTTACTACGGGACAGGGGGCCAGGAGCAGTTCTTC
CASSYYGTGGQEQFF
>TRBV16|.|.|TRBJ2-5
TGTGCCAGCAGCCAAACGCAGGCCAGGGAGACCCAGTACTTC
CASSQTQARETQYF
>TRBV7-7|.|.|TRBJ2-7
TGTGCTAGCAGCTATTGGGGTCCCCAGACCTACGAGCAGTACTTC
CASSYWGPQTYEQYF
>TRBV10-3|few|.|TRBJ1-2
TGTGCCATCAGTGAGTCTCGGGCGAACTATGGCTACACCTTC
CAISESRANYGYTF